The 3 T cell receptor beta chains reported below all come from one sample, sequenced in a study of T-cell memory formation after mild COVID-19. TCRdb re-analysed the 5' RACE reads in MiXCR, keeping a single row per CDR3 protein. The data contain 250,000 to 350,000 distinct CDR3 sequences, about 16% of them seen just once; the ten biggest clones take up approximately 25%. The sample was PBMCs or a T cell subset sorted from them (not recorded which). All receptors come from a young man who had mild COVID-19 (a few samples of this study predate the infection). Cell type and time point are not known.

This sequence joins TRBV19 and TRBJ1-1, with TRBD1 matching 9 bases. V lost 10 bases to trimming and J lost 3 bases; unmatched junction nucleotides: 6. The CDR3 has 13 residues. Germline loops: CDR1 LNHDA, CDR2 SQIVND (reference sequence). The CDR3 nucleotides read TGTGCCACCGTGACAGGGGGGGACACTGAAGCTTTCTTT. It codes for CATVTGGDTEAFF.

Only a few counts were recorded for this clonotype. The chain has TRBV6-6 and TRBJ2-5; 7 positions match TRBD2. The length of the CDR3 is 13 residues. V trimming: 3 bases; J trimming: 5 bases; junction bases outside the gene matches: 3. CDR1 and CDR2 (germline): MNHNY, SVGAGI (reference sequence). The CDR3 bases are TGTGCCAGCAGTTATGGTAGCGGGGAGACCCAGTACTTC. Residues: CASSYGSGETQYF.

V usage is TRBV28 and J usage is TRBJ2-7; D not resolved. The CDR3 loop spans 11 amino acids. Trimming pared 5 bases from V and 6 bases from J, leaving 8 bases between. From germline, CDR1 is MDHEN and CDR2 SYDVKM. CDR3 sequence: CASSSMAEQYV. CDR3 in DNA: TGTGCCAGCAGTAGTATGGCCGAGCAGTACGTC.